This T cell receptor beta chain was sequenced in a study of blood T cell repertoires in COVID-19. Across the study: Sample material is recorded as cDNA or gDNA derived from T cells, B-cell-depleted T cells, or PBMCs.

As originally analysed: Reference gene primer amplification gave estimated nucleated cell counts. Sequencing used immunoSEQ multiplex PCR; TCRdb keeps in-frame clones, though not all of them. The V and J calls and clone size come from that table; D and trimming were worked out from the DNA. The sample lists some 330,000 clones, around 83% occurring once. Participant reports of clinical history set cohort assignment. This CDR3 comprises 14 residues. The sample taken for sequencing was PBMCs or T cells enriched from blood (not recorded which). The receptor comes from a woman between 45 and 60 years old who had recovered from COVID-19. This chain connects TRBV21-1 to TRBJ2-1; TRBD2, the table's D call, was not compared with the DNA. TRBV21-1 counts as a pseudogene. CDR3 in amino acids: CASSKVARVYEQFF. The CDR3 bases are TGTGCCAGCAGCAAAGTAGCGCGGGTCTATGAGCAGTTCTTC.